This T cell receptor beta chain is from a study of early T cells in non-severe SARS-CoV-2 infection. This clonotype was seen many times. Germline CDR1 reads SEHNR; CDR2 reads FQNEAQ (reference sequence). After removal of 5 bases from V and 3 bases from J, the junction contained 6 bases not matched to a gene. CDR3 length: 14 residues. Attached unique molecular identifiers marked individual cDNA molecules. TCRdb reanalysed the 5' RACE reads using MiXCR and keeps one entry per CDR3 protein. The sample lists tens of thousands of distinct CDR3 sequences, around 4.6% occurring once. This clonotype was obtained from an adult who was a healthcare worker with PCR-confirmed SARS-CoV-2 infection or an uninfected control (not recorded which). V is TRBV7-9 and J is TRBJ2-7, with 8 bases fitting TRBD1. Source material: whole blood. Written as DNA, the CDR3 is TGTGCCAGCAGCCACCGGGACAGGAACTACGAGCAGTACTTC. This gives the protein CASSHRDRNYEQYF.